The 24 T cell receptor beta chains in this list originate from one sample, sequenced in a study of cytomegalovirus exposure and HLA in healthy donors. Here immunoSEQ multiplex PCR was the method, and the copy in TCRdb shows in-frame clones only, minus some. The sample carries some 170,000 clones, roughly nine tenths recorded once. Sequenced material: PBMCs. The receptors were sampled from a woman aged 25 to 39 in good health and CMV-seronegative.

This rearrangement joins TRBV28 to TRBJ1-1; D gene unclear. Germline loops: CDR1 MDHEN, CDR2 SYDVKM. V lost 8 bases and J lost 4, with 14 bases in between. This CDR3 is 13 amino acids long. The CDR3 region is CASGPWAFTEAFF. CDR3 nucleotide sequence: TGTGCCAGCGGTCCATGGGCCTTCACTGAAGCTTTCTTT.

V is TRBV6-5 and J is TRBJ2-5; TRBD1 agrees at 8 bases. From germline, CDR1 is MNHEY and CDR2 SVGAGI. This CDR3 is built from 13 residues. Trimming removed 5 bases from V and 2 bases from J; junction bases left unmatched: 1. CDR3 protein: CASSRTGQETQYF. The CDR3 coding sequence is TGTGCCAGCAGTAGGACAGGGCAAGAGACCCAGTACTTC.

Turning to this clone: The sample carries other DNA sequences with the same CDR3. V gene TRBV5-6 combines with J gene TRBJ1-1; a possible D gene is TRBD1 (6 bases). Germline V CDR1 and CDR2: SGHDT, YYEEEE. Trimming took 1 base from V and 0 from J, leaving 10 bases between them. CDR3 length equals 15 residues. The DNA for the CDR3 is TGTGCCAGCAGCTTGCTACAGGGCGTGAACACTGAAGCTTTCTTT. This translates into CASSLLQGVNTEAFF.

The chain has TRBV7-9 and TRBJ2-1; 7 bases align to TRBD2. V lost 5 bases, J lost 6 bases, and 7 bases stayed unmatched. The CDR3 is 14 amino acids. The V gene's germline CDR1 is SEHNR and CDR2 FQNEAQ (reference sequence). The CDR3 DNA follows: TGTGCCAGCAGCGTGTCTAGCGGCTCCAATGAGCAGTTCTTC. Amino acid sequence: CASSVSSGSNEQFF.

The genes are TRBV5-6 and TRBJ2-3; D may match TRBD1 or TRBD2 (5 bases each). CDR3 size: 16 residues. The germline V and J ends were trimmed by 2 bases and 0 bases, with 13 bases remaining between them. Germline V gene sequence: CDR1 SGHDT, CDR2 YYEEEE. For the CDR3, the DNA is TGTGCCAGCAGCTTCAAGGGGCGGACTAGCACAGATACGCAGTATTTT. Its protein is CASSFKGRTSTDTQYF.

The chain has TRBV20-1 and TRBJ1-1; D is unclear. Germline V CDR1 and CDR2: DFQATT, SNEGSKA (reference sequence). CDR3 length equals 11 residues. V gave up 6 bases and J gave up 0 bases, with 5 bases separating them. The CDR3 spells CSAPLNTEAFF. The CDR3 nucleotides read TGCAGTGCCCCCCTGAACACTGAAGCTTTCTTT.

This clone was seen a few times. The CDR3 DNA sequence: TGTGCCAGCAGTGAAGGGCAGGGGGCCTGGGGCGGCAATCAGCCCCAGCATTTT. Its protein product is CASSEGQGAWGGNQPQHF. J is TRBJ1-5 and V is TRBV6-1; TRBD1 matches at 8 bases. Per the germline V gene, CDR1 is MNHNS and CDR2 is SASEGT. CDR3 length: 18 amino acids. Trimming took 1 base from V and 2 from J; bases not matched to a gene: 10.

The chain recombines TRBV2 with TRBJ1-2, with D perhaps TRBD1 (6 bases). The CDR3 consists of 15 residues. Trimming pared 1 base from V and 4 bases from J, leaving 13 bases between. CDR1 and CDR2 from the germline V gene are SNHLY and FYNNEI. The CDR3: CASSEGRGGPYGYTF. CDR3 in DNA: TGTGCCAGCAGTGAAGGGAGGGGGGGCCCCTATGGCTACACCTTC.

V gene TRBV7-2 combines with J gene TRBJ1-3, with unresolved D. Germline V CDR1 and CDR2: SGHTA, FQGNSA. The V and J ends lost 1 base and 0 bases respectively, with 1 base between them. This CDR3 has 13 residues. DNA for the CDR3: TGTGCCAGCAGCTTAGACTCTGGAAACACCATATATTTT. It specifies CASSLDSGNTIYF.

The genes are TRBV28 and TRBJ2-1, with D possibly being TRBD1 (6 bases). The V gene's germline CDR1 is MDHEN and CDR2 SYDVKM. V was trimmed by 5 bases and J by 8 bases, leaving 16 bases between them. This CDR3 spans 14 amino acids. The CDR3 sequence: CASSPTGYLDEQFF. The CDR3 nucleotides are TGTGCCAGCAGTCCCACAGGGTACTTGGATGAGCAGTTCTTC.

V and J are TRBV27 and TRBJ2-2; 11 nucleotides agree with TRBD2. CDR3 length: 16 amino acids. J gave up 4 bases and V 8 bases, and 9 bases lay outside the gene matches. Germline values: CDR1 MNHEY, CDR2 SMNVEV (reference sequence). CDR3 amino acids: CASGTTSGKGTGELFF. The CDR3 nucleotides read TGTGCCAGCGGTACGACTAGCGGGAAGGGCACCGGGGAGCTGTTTTTT.

The chain joins TRBV7-2 to TRBJ2-1; D ambiguous. V dropped 1 base and J dropped 7 bases, with 11 bases sitting between them. There are 14 residues in the CDR3. The germline gives CDR1 SGHTA, CDR2 FQGNSA. CDR3 coding DNA: TGTGCCAGCAGCTTAGTGGCGATGGGGAATGAGCAGTTCTTC. It yields the protein CASSLVAMGNEQFF. The full variable domain, with the rest looked up from reference TRBV7-2 and TRBJ2-1, is GAGVSQSPSNKVTEKGKDVELRCDPISGHTALYWYRQSLGQGLEFLIYFQGNSAPDKSGLPSDRFSAERTGGSVSTLTIQRTQQEDSAVYLCASSLVAMGNEQFFGPGTRLTVL.

The V and J genes are TRBV5-6 and TRBJ1-2, with unresolved D. The CDR3 totals 17 residues. V was pared by 4 bases and J by 4 bases, with 23 bases between. Germline CDR1 and CDR2: SGHDT and YYEEEE. The CDR3 here is CASSPDLFETNAYGYTF. The CDR3 DNA sequence: TGTGCCAGCAGCCCAGACCTTTTCGAGACAAACGCCTATGGCTACACCTTC.

The J gene is TRBJ2-1, the V gene TRBV19; 11 bases fit TRBD2. Germline V lookup: CDR1 LNHDA, CDR2 SQIVND (reference sequence). V was pared by 6 bases and J by 10 bases, with 8 bases of the junction left unmatched. The CDR3 is 14 residues long. The CDR3 DNA reads as TGTGCCAGTAGCGGACTAGCGGGTAGTAGCGAGCAGTTCTTC. The encoded protein is CASSGLAGSSEQFF.

This clone was observed a few times. The J gene is TRBJ1-5, the V gene TRBV6-5; D is possibly TRBD1 (5 bases). CDR1 and CDR2 from the germline V gene are MNHEY and SVGAGI. Trimming removed 2 bases from V and 6 bases from J, with 8 bases in between. The length of the CDR3 is 13 residues. CDR3 region: CASSYGGGQPQHF. As DNA, the CDR3 is TGTGCCAGCAGTTACGGGGGAGGTCAGCCCCAGCATTTT.

CDR3 DNA: TGTGCCAGTAACCCAATGACTTTTGGCGGGCTCACCGGGGAGCTGTTTTTT. It codes for CASNPMTFGGLTGELFF. This chain joins TRBV19 and TRBJ2-2; D might be TRBD2 (5 bases). CDR1 is LNHDA, CDR2 SQIVND, per germline (reference sequence). The CDR3 consists of 17 residues. V was trimmed by 7 bases and J by 4 bases, leaving 22 bases between them.

The gene calls are TRBV15 and TRBJ2-4; no reliable D call. The CDR3 contains 14 residues. Germline CDR1 LNHNV, CDR2 YYDKDF (reference sequence). The V gene lost 0 bases and the J gene lost 3 bases, with 6 bases spanning the gap. In nucleotides, the CDR3 is TGTGCCACCAGCAGAGAAAACGGCAAAAACATTCAGTACTTC. It encodes CATSRENGKNIQYF.

CDR3 sequence: CASSQEPSTWSYEQYF. The CDR3 bases are TGCGCCAGCAGCCAAGAGCCCTCCACCTGGTCCTACGAGCAGTACTTC. The chain is built from TRBV4-1 and TRBJ2-7; D gene ambiguous. Trimming pared 0 bases from V and 1 base from J, leaving 13 bases between. The germline V gene encodes CDR1 MGHRA and CDR2 YSYEKL. The CDR3 is made up of 16 amino acids.

The J gene is TRBJ1-5, the V gene TRBV7-9; the D is unclear. The V gene's germline CDR1 is SEHNR and CDR2 FQNEAQ (reference sequence). V lost 4 bases and J lost 7, with 8 bases in between. The CDR3 has 12 amino acids. CDR3 residues: CASSSVDQPQHF. In DNA, the CDR3 is TGTGCCAGCAGCTCGGTGGACCAGCCCCAGCATTTT.

On this clone: This CDR3 is also generated by other DNA sequences in the sample. The chain links TRBV7-9 to TRBJ1-2; D gene unclear. Trimming shortened V by 0 bases and J by 2 bases, and 7 bases separated the two germline ends. The germline V gene encodes CDR1 SEHNR and CDR2 FQNEAQ (reference sequence). This CDR3 has 14 residues. The CDR3 sequence is CASSLAQKNYGYTF. The DNA of the CDR3 is TGTGCCAGCAGCTTAGCTCAGAAGAACTATGGCTACACCTTC. Drawing the rest from reference TRBV7-9 and TRBJ1-2, the complete variable domain is DTGVSQNPRHKITKRGQNVTFRCDPISEHNRLYWYRQTLGQGPEFLTYFQNEAQLEKSRLLSDRFSAERPKGSFSTLEIQRTEQGDSAMYLCASSLAQKNYGYTFGSGTRLTVV.

The V call is TRBV5-6, the J call TRBJ2-3, with 9 nucleotides matching TRBD1. From germline, CDR1 is SGHDT and CDR2 YYEEEE. Trimming cost V 3 bases and J 10 bases; bases outside gene matches: 21. The CDR3 runs 18 residues. CDR3 nucleotides: TGTGCCAGCAGCTGGGTGACAGGGGGAGCACAGATACCTCGCGCGCAGTATTTT. Residues: CASSWVTGGAQIPRAQYF.

The sample holds a few counts of this clone. The rearrangement joins TRBV25-1 to TRBJ1-2, with a weak D call TRBD1 (5 bases). Germline loops: CDR1 MGHDK, CDR2 SYGVNS. Trimming pared 4 bases from V and 8 bases from J, leaving 14 bases between. The CDR3 contains 13 residues. The CDR3 spells CASSATALLGYTF. Here the CDR3 DNA reads TGTGCCAGCAGTGCGACAGCCCTATTAGGCTACACCTTC.

The chain is built from TRBV19 and TRBJ2-3, with 8 bases that match TRBD2. CDR3 size: 15 residues. V dropped 3 bases and J dropped 4; count of bases not matched to a gene: 6. Germline assignment: CDR1 LNHDA and CDR2 SQIVND (reference sequence). CDR3 nucleotides: TGTGCCAGTAGTATCGGCGGGAGGTTTGCAGATACGCAGTATTTT. Translating gives CASSIGGRFADTQYF.

The chain couples TRBV27 to TRBJ2-5; 12 bases are a match to TRBD1. This CDR3 is 18 amino acids long. Germline CDR1 MNHEY, CDR2 SMNVEV (reference sequence). Germline trimming cut 6 bases from V and 0 bases from J; bases unmatched to any gene: 11. In DNA form, the CDR3 reads TGTGCCAGCAGCCACGGGGGACAGGGGGCCTGGTACCAAGAGACCCAGTACTTC. Translating it yields CASSHGGQGAWYQETQYF.